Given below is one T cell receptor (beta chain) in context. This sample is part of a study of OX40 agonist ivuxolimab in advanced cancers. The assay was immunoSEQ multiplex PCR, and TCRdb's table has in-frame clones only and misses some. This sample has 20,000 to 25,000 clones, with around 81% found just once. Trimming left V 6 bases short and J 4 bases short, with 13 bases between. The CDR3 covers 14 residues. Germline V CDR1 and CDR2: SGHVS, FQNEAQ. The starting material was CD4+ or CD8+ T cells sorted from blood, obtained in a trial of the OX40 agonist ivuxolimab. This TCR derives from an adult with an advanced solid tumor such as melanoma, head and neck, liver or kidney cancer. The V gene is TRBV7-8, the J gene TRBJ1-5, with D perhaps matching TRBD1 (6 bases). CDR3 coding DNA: TGTGCCAGCAGTCAACTTCAGGGGAATCAGCCCCAGCATTTT. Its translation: CASSQLQGNQPQHF.